A selection of T cell receptor beta chains follows, all from one sample in a study of regulatory T cells in long-lasting Graves disease. Via MiXCR, TCRdb re-called the multiplex PCR reads, giving one row per CDR3 protein. The sample has fewer than 550,000 distinct CDR3 sequences, 20% to 25% seen once; the top ten hold roughly 7%. This specimen consisted of peripheral blood mononuclear cells (PBMCs), obtained when the disease was refractory, from a patient treated with antithyroid drugs. Every receptor here comes from a female donor with Graves disease. The conserved cysteine and the conserved F or W are not part of the CDR3 here. Fields, in order: CDR3 protein, J gene, V gene.

CDR3 protein: ATTGGANTEAF
J gene: TRBJ1-1
V gene: TRBV27

CDR3 protein: ASSLGSVTYEQY
J gene: TRBJ2-7
V gene: TRBV5-1

CDR3 protein: ATVRGSRGREAF
J gene: TRBJ1-1
V gene: TRBV28

CDR3 protein: ASSLGRRDEQF
J gene: TRBJ2-1
V gene: TRBV12-3/TRBV12-4

CDR3 protein: ASSIGDRSLNTEAF
J gene: TRBJ1-1
V gene: TRBV19

CDR3 protein: ASSRGDRAYEQY
J gene: TRBJ2-7
V gene: TRBV5-1

CDR3 protein: ATRRPGELF
J gene: TRBJ2-2
V gene: TRBV12-3/TRBV12-4

CDR3 protein: ASSQDSLWTGRTNYGYT
J gene: TRBJ1-2
V gene: TRBV4-1

CDR3 protein: ASGRTLNTEAF
J gene: TRBJ1-1
V gene: TRBV7-2

CDR3 protein: SASWGQETQY
J gene: TRBJ2-5
V gene: TRBV20-1

CDR3 protein: ASRGVGSYEQY
J gene: TRBJ2-7
V gene: TRBV27

CDR3 protein: ASSFGQGDYSYT
J gene: TRBJ1-2
V gene: TRBV7-9